This T cell receptor beta chain was profiled in a study of tumor-infiltrating lymphocytes in primary liver carcinoma. Findings of the study overall: Significantly larger top-250-clone fractions were found in tumors than in blood (p = 0.039).

This clonotype occurred once. The antigen remains undetermined. It was from approximately 20-30 mg of unsorted bulk tissue that RNA and DNA were co-extracted. The patients carried chronic HBV infection and had received no treatment. Every tumor sample analyzed contained over 85% viable tumor cells. TCR beta cDNA was made from 500 ng total RNA with a constant-region primer. Each TCR beta library was derived from three nested multiplex PCR rounds that employed slightly modified ARM-PCR. Running about 11 cycles apiece, the first two PCR rounds relied on TRBV1-TRBV30 forward primers together with a C-beta reverse primer. One entry per CDR3 protein results from TCRdb running MiXCR on the multiplex PCR reads. The data hold approximately 92,000 distinct CDR3 sequences, with more than 60% observed a single time. CDR1 and CDR2 (germline): MNHNS, SASEGT. The length of the CDR3 is 15 residues.

The genes are TRBV6-1 and TRBJ1-5; D is uncertain. The DNA end is a closer match to TRBJ2-3, so the J assignment may be wrong. The specimen was liver tumor tissue from sampling region 5. Indicated subset: tumor region T5, tumor centre. The TCR comes from a woman aged 55-75 years with primary liver carcinoma and hepatitis B virus infection. The CDR3 region is CASSEALGPNQPQYF. CDR3 sequence (DNA): TGTGCCAGCAGTGAAGCGCTAGGACCAAATCAGCCCCAGTATTTT.